One sample yielded the 26 T cell receptor beta chains listed below, sequenced in a study of beta chain features in type 1 diabetes. Study conclusions and caveats: Among all four CD4+ subsets, Type 1 diabetes patients had TCRB CDR3s that were moderately but significantly shorter.

Every isolated RNA sample was fully reverse transcribed, so sequencing captured expressed TCRB transcripts. Sequencing used immunoSEQ multiplex PCR; TCRdb keeps in-frame clones, though not all of them. The table lists 600,000 to 700,000 clones, over 10% of them singletons. These receptors have no known antigen. Material: naive CD4+ T cells from blood. Source of these receptors: a man younger than 35 with type 1 diabetes.

This clone was counted only a few times. This chain connects TRBV25-1 to TRBJ1-4; D remains ambiguous. The V gene's germline CDR1 is MGHDK and CDR2 SYGVNS. V lost 1 base, J lost 6 bases, and 12 bases lay in between. This CDR3 has 15 residues. The chain's CDR3 is CASSESGSTYEKLFF. For the CDR3, the DNA is TGTGCCAGCAGTGAATCGGGGAGCACGTATGAAAAACTGTTTTTT.

This clone occurred a few times. The CDR3 loop is CSAAGQGLTYEQYF. The CDR3 nucleotides are TGCAGCGCCGCGGGACAGGGCTTAACCTACGAGCAGTACTTC. The genes are TRBV29-1 and TRBJ2-7, with 9 bases that match TRBD1. V shed 7 bases and J 2 bases; nucleotides not matched to a gene: 9. CDR3 length: 14 amino acids. Germline CDR1 and CDR2: SQVTM and ANQGSEA.

This clone was detected a few times. The rearrangement links TRBV5-1 to TRBJ1-1; D is undetermined. Germline CDR1 SGHRS, CDR2 YFSETQ. V was clipped by 1 base and J by 5 bases, with 12 bases between them. The CDR3 is made up of 14 amino acids. CDR3 nucleotides: TGCGCCAGCAGCTTGCCCGGGGATGGTACTGAAGCTTTCTTT. Protein product: CASSLPGDGTEAFF.

This clone showed up just a few times. The chain couples TRBV5-6 to TRBJ1-5; 8 positions match TRBD1. J lost 6 bases, V lost 6 bases, and 11 bases had no gene match. This CDR3 has 15 amino acids. CDR1 and CDR2 from the germline V gene are SGHDT and YYEEEE. In nucleotides, the CDR3 is TGTGCCAGCACCCGGGGACAGGATGGGGGTCAGCCCCAGCATTTT. Protein: CASTRGQDGGQPQHF. The full variable domain, rest sourced from reference TRBV5-6 and TRBJ1-5, is DAGVTQSPTHLIKTRGQQVTLRCSPKSGHDTVSWYQQALGQGPQFIFQYYEEEERQRGNFPDRFSGHQFPNYSSELNVNALLLGDSALYLCASTRGQDGGQPQHFGDGTRLSIL.

This clone was detected a few times. This chain joins TRBV10-3 and TRBJ2-7; D is possibly TRBD1 or TRBD2 (6 bases each). The CDR3 covers 15 residues. Trimming left V 6 bases short and J 6 bases short, with 21 bases between. CDR1 and CDR2 from the germline V gene are ENHRY and SYGVKD. CDR3 nucleotides: TGTGCCATCAGCTCGGGGACAACCTTGGGAGGCGAGCAGTACTTC. This encodes CAISSGTTLGGEQYF.

The rearrangement links TRBV7-9 to TRBJ1-2; TRBD1 is a possible D gene (5 bases). This CDR3 has 16 residues. Trimming cost V 5 bases and J 8 bases, with 24 bases left between them. Germline V gene lookup returns CDR1 SEHNR and CDR2 FQNEAQ (reference sequence). The CDR3 sequence: CASSQGVAEVLSGYTF. DNA for the CDR3: TGTGCCAGCAGCCAAGGGGTAGCGGAGGTCTTGTCCGGCTACACCTTC. The whole variable domain, filled in from reference TRBV7-9 and TRBJ1-2, reads DTGVSQNPRHKITKRGQNVTFRCDPISEHNRLYWYRQTLGQGPEFLTYFQNEAQLEKSRLLSDRFSAERPKGSFSTLEIQRTEQGDSAMYLCASSQGVAEVLSGYTFGSGTRLTVV.

A word on this clone: Other DNA sequences in the same sample also yield this CDR3. V usage is TRBV6-5 and J usage is TRBJ2-3, with D unclear. This CDR3 is 14 amino acids long. Germline values: CDR1 MNHEY, CDR2 SVGAGI. Trimming removed 2 bases from V and 0 bases from J, with 6 bases in between. CDR3 loop: CASSYGASTDTQYF. The CDR3 region has the DNA TGTGCCAGCAGTTACGGAGCTAGCACAGATACGCAGTATTTT.

This clone was detected only a few times. The V call is TRBV7-9, the J call TRBJ1-3; D gene unclear. The CDR3 spans 14 residues. Germline V gene sequence: CDR1 SEHNR, CDR2 FQNEAQ (reference sequence). V lost 5 bases and J 1 base, leaving 9 bases between the germline ends. Here the CDR3 reads CASSPPGSGNTIYF. The CDR3 region has the DNA TGTGCCAGCAGCCCACCTGGTTCTGGAAACACCATATATTTT. Drawing the rest from reference TRBV7-9 and TRBJ1-3, the complete variable domain is DTGVSQNPRHKITKRGQNVTFRCDPISEHNRLYWYRQTLGQGPEFLTYFQNEAQLEKSRLLSDRFSAERPKGSFSTLEIQRTEQGDSAMYLCASSPPGSGNTIYFGEGSWLTVV.

This clone was detected a few times. The J gene is TRBJ2-3, the V gene TRBV7-2; a possible D gene is TRBD2 (6 bases). The V gene lost 1 base and the J gene lost 3 bases, with 14 bases spanning the gap. The germline V gene encodes CDR1 SGHTA and CDR2 FQGNSA. The CDR3 extends over 16 amino acids. CDR3 coding DNA: TGTGCCAGCAGCTTAGGGACTAACGGAGGGACAGATACGCAGTATTTT. It specifies CASSLGTNGGTDTQYF.

The chain links TRBV4-2 to TRBJ1-4; D is undetermined. In germline, CDR1 is LGHNA, CDR2 YNFKEQ. V lost 1 base and J lost 8, with 8 bases in between. This CDR3 contains 13 residues. In DNA form, the CDR3 reads TGTGCCAGCAGCCAAGGGTCGTGGGAAAAACTGTTTTTT. The encoded protein is CASSQGSWEKLFF.

This clone showed up just once. The chain joins TRBV27 to TRBJ1-2, with no clear D. Germline V lookup: CDR1 MNHEY, CDR2 SMNVEV (reference sequence). The CDR3 loop spans 15 amino acids. Trimming removed 7 bases at V and 7 bases at J, with 22 bases between. CDR3 sequence (DNA): TGTGCCAGCACCAGGCAAGCGGGAGGGTCGGCTGGCTACACCTTC. Translation gives CASTRQAGGSAGYTF.

This chain connects TRBV10-2 to TRBJ1-5, with D possibly matching TRBD1 (5 bases). The CDR3 covers 14 residues. Trimming took 1 base from V and 7 from J, leaving 11 bases between them. The V gene's germline CDR1 is WSHSY and CDR2 SAAADI. Here the CDR3 DNA reads TGCGCCAGCAGTGAGTGGCAGGGAAGCCAGCCCCAGCATTTT. Amino acids: CASSEWQGSQPQHF.

The V call is TRBV6-1, the J call TRBJ2-7; D ambiguous. Trimming pared 3 bases from V and 8 bases from J, leaving 8 bases between. This CDR3 region has 11 residues. Germline V gene lookup returns CDR1 MNHNS and CDR2 SASEGT. The DNA for the CDR3 is TGTGCCAGCAGTGACCTCTCGAAGCAGTACTTC. Protein: CASSDLSKQYF.

This chain connects TRBV27 to TRBJ1-2; maybe TRBD1 (6 bases). The germline V gene encodes CDR1 MNHEY and CDR2 SMNVEV (reference sequence). This CDR3 has 14 amino acids. Deletions cut 3 bases from V and 2 bases from J, with 10 bases between. The CDR3 coding sequence is TGTGCCAGCAGTTTGGACAGAAAGAACTATGGCTACACCTTC. Translated: CASSLDRKNYGYTF.

The chain couples TRBV28 to TRBJ2-7; tentative D call: TRBD2 (6 bases). The length of the CDR3 is 13 residues. Trimming stripped 6 bases from V and 3 bases from J, with 12 bases between. Germline-derived CDR1 and CDR2 are MDHEN and SYDVKM. The DNA for the CDR3 is TGTGCCAGCAGCCCTGGGGAGGACTACGAGCAGTACTTC. This sequence encodes CASSPGEDYEQYF.

The chain combines TRBV7-2 with TRBJ1-1; 8 bases fit TRBD1. Germline lookup yields CDR1 SGHTA and CDR2 FQGNSA. This CDR3 is built from 12 residues. The junction had 4 bases not matched to a gene; V was cut back by 2 bases and J by 11 bases. CDR3 loop: CASSLRQGWAFF. The CDR3 DNA reads as TGTGCCAGCAGCTTACGACAGGGGTGGGCTTTCTTT.

The table lists this clone with a few counts. The chain employs TRBV30 and TRBJ2-7; 9 positions agree with TRBD1. Trimming took 5 bases from V and 6 from J; bases not matched to a gene: 8. This CDR3 region has 13 residues. Germline assignment: CDR1 GTSNPN and CDR2 SVGIG (reference sequence). The CDR3 loop reads CAWDRGSVGEQYF. In DNA form, the CDR3 reads TGTGCCTGGGACAGGGGGTCCGTTGGCGAGCAGTACTTC. Combining the CDR3 with reference TRBV30 and TRBJ2-7 gives the whole variable domain SQTIHQWPATLVQPVGSPLSLECTVEGTSNPNLYWYRQAAGRGLQLLFYSVGIGQISSEVPQNLSASRPQDRQFILSSKKLLLSDSGFYLCAWDRGSVGEQYFGPGTRLTVT.

The V and J genes are TRBV14 and TRBJ2-7; D unresolved. Germline V lookup: CDR1 SGHDN, CDR2 FVKESK. CDR3 size: 12 residues. Between the trimmed V and J ends, which lost 2 bases and 5 bases, there was a span of 7 bases. CDR3 sequence reads: CASSQMGHEQYF. In DNA form, the CDR3 reads TGTGCCAGCAGCCAAATGGGTCACGAGCAGTACTTC.

This clone was seen only a few times. CDR3 residues: CSVRGNEKLFF. The CDR3 DNA is TGCAGTGTCAGGGGGAATGAAAAACTGTTTTTT. This chain connects TRBV20-1 to TRBJ1-4, with 7 nucleotides matching TRBD1. The CDR3 has 11 amino acids. Trimming removed 7 bases from V and 5 bases from J; junction bases left unmatched: 1. CDR1 is DFQATT and CDR2 is SNEGSKA in the germline V gene (reference sequence).

This clone was counted a few times. The V gene is TRBV29-1, the J gene TRBJ1-1, with TRBD1 as a possible D gene (6 bases). Germline V gene data show CDR1 as SQVTM and CDR2 as ANQGSEA. V was cut by 8 bases and J by 0 bases, with 13 bases left in between. CDR3 size: 13 residues. The CDR3 DNA reads as TGCAGCAGCAGGGGCGTTATGAACACTGAAGCTTTCTTT. Encoded protein: CSSRGVMNTEAFF.

This chain uses TRBV7-2 with TRBJ1-2; D is unresolved. The ends were cut back, 3 bases at V and 3 bases at J, with 8 bases in the middle. Germline CDR1 and CDR2: SGHTA and FQGNSA. This CDR3 is built from 13 residues. The CDR3 coding sequence is TGTGCCAGCAGCTTGACTTGGGACTATGGCTACACCTTC. It encodes CASSLTWDYGYTF.

This clone was detected a few times. The genes are TRBV30 and TRBJ1-3; D not resolved. The CDR3 covers 11 residues. V was shortened by 6 bases and J by 4 bases, with 7 bases between the two germline ends. The V gene's germline CDR1 is GTSNPN and CDR2 SVGIG (reference sequence). This CDR3 is CACSLGNTIYF. Here the CDR3 DNA reads TGTGCCTGCTCCCTGGGAAACACCATATATTTT.

This clone has more than one count but fewer than ten. V usage is TRBV30 and J usage is TRBJ1-4; D remains ambiguous. Germline V gene lookup returns CDR1 GTSNPN and CDR2 SVGIG (reference sequence). V shed 6 bases and J shed 5 bases, with 4 bases lying between them. The length of the CDR3 is 10 residues. This CDR3 reads CACFNEKLFF. Here the CDR3 DNA reads TGTGCCTGCTTCAATGAAAAACTGTTTTTT.

The sample holds a few counts of this clone. The genes are TRBV7-2 and TRBJ1-5, with no clear D. The CDR3 consists of 13 residues. Trimming pared 4 bases from V and 6 bases from J, leaving 10 bases between. Germline V gene data show CDR1 as SGHTA and CDR2 as FQGNSA. The CDR3 loop is CASSSDSTQPQHF. CDR3 nucleotide sequence: TGTGCCAGCAGCTCTGACTCTACTCAGCCCCAGCATTTT.

V is TRBV18 and J is TRBJ1-6, with 11 bases fitting TRBD1. The germline gives CDR1 KGHSH, CDR2 LQKENI. V gave up 3 bases and J gave up 11 bases; unmatched junction bases: 12. This CDR3 has 17 residues. CDR3 residues: CASSPSGTGGGRAPLHF. CDR3 DNA sequence: TGTGCCAGCTCACCTTCCGGGACAGGGGGAGGAAGAGCACCCCTCCACTTT.

In its sample, this clone was seen a few times. The V gene is TRBV2, the J gene TRBJ1-6; D may be TRBD1 (5 bases). Deletions cut 5 bases from V and 6 bases from J, with 11 bases between. CDR1 and CDR2 from the germline V gene are SNHLY and FYNNEI. CDR3 length: 14 residues. In DNA form, the CDR3 reads TGTGCCAGCAGTATCGGGACGCCTAATTCACCCCTCCACTTT. Its protein is CASSIGTPNSPLHF. Full variable domain (remainder filled in from reference TRBV2 and TRBJ1-6): EPEVTQTPSHQVTQMGQEVILRCVPISNHLYFYWYRQILGQKVEFLVSFYNNEISEKSEIFDDQFSVERPDGSNFTLKIRSTKLEDSAMYFCASSIGTPNSPLHFGNGTRLTVT.